The source of this T cell receptor (beta chain) is a study of shared clonotypes between healthy human individuals. Study overall: Each donor's CD8 memory used one plate, CD8 naive two, each CD4 subset three. Broader study findings: Compared with clonotypes that all four donors shared, non-shared clonotypes had lower generation probabilities. The low donor count limited represented genetic and exposure-history diversity.

Comment on this clone: Its antigen remains unidentified.

As handled by the study authors: ImmunoSEQ supplied junction-only sequences lacking quality scores, so filtering was different. Profiling relied on immunoSEQ multiplex PCR, and the TCRdb table lists in-frame clones only, not all of them. For V, J and clone size, that table is used; D and trimming come from the DNA. Of over a million clones listed, 75% to 80% are singletons. Germline V gene data show CDR1 as SGDLS and CDR2 as YYNGEE. The length of the CDR3 is 14 residues. Trimming cost V 0 bases and J 12 bases, with 16 bases left between them. What was sequenced was memory CD4+ T cells from PBMCs. Noted subset: CD45RA-negative fraction. This chain connects TRBV9 to TRBJ2-1; D might be TRBD1 or TRBD2, each matching 6 bases. This sequence was found in a man aged 18 to 30 in good health. Some clones in this sample may be carry-over from other donors' samples. DNA for the CDR3: TGTGCCAGCAGCGTAGACCTCCTTCGGGGGCGGCAGTTCTTC. As protein: CASSVDLLRGRQFF.